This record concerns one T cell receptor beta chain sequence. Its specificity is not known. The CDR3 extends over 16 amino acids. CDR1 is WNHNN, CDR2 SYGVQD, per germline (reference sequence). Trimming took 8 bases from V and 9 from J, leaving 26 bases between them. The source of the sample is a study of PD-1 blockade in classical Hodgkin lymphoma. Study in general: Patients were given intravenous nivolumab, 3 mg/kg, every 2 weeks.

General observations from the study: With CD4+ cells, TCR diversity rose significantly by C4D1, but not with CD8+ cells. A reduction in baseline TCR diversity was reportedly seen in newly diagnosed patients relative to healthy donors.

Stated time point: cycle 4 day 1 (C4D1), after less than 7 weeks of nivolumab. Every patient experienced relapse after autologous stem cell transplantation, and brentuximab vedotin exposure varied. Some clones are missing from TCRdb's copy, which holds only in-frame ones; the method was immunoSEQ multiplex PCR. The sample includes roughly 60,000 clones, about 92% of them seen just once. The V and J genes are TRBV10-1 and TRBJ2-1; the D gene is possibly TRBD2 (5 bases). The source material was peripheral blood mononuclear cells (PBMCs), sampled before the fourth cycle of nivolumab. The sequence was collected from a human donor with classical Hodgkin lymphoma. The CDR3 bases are TGCGCCAGCGGTAACAGTGAGGGAGTGGGGTACCGTGAGCAGTTCTTC. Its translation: CASGNSEGVGYREQFF.